The sequence of this TCR beta chain was determined in a study of Graves' ophthalmopathy and Graves' hyperthyroidism. V was clipped by 2 bases and J by 6 bases; unmatched bases: 15. This CDR3 region has 17 residues. Germline loops: CDR1 SEHNR, CDR2 FQNEAQ (reference sequence). The hyperthyroidism patients had a new diagnosis of under 2 months' duration and were aged 18 to 65. Patients were diagnosed from clinical symptoms, serum thyroxine, TRAb, thyroid ultrasound and orbital computed tomography. Findings and limits, study-wide: The model predicted ophthalmopathy progression with over 60% sensitivity and around 72% specificity.

Regarding this clonotype: No antigen is known for it. It may be a read error: a sequence one base away is much more abundant.

Transcripts of RNA were the source for amplifying TCR beta CDR3 regions. First-round RT-PCR relied on HTBI primers, and a second-round multiplex PCR came next. TCRdb reanalysed the multiplex PCR reads using MiXCR and keeps one entry per CDR3 protein. This table holds some 1.1 million distinct CDR3 sequences, about 40% found once. This rearrangement joins TRBV7-9 to TRBJ2-7, with 8 bases lining up with TRBD2. This TCR derives from an adult man with Graves' hyperthyroidism. Input material: peripheral blood or thyroid tissue (not recorded which). CDR3 nucleotide sequence: TGTGCCAGCAGCTTACGGGCCCTAGGGGGACTAGTGGTCGAGCAGTACTTC. It encodes CASSLRALGGLVVEQYF.